Listed below are T cell receptor beta chains from one sample, sequenced in a study of blood T cell repertoires in COVID-19. Assay used: immunoSEQ multiplex PCR; TCRdb lists only in-frame clones, some missing. The data hold about 270,000 clones, with about nine tenths observed a single time. Sequenced input: peripheral blood. Receptor source: a man aged 40-49 years with active or convalescent COVID-19. Both conserved end residues are part of each CDR3. The D gene is left open where the match is weak. Clone size is stated in some rows and not others, as once, few, many or a class when expanded.

abundance	v_gene	j_gene	d_gene	CDR3nt	CDR3aa
-	TRBV20-1	TRBJ1-5	-	TGCAGTGCTAGTCGGGGGGGCAATCAGCCCCAGCATTTT	CSASRGGNQPQHF
-	TRBV5-1	TRBJ2-1	-	TGCGCCAGCAGCACCCGACAGTCACCCTACAATGAGCAGTTCTTC	CASSTRQSPYNEQFF
-	TRBV29-1	TRBJ1-4	-	TGCAGCGTTGAGAGTACACCTGAGGAGGCTAATGAAAAACTGTTTTTT	CSVESTPEEANEKLFF
-	TRBV9	TRBJ2-7	-	TGTGCCAGCAGCGGCAAAGGAGTTGAGGACGAGCAGTACTTC	CASSGKGVEDEQYF
-	TRBV7-9	TRBJ1-2	TRBD1	TGTGCCAGCAGTTGGGACAGCAACTATGGCTACACCTTC	CASSWDSNYGYTF
-	TRBV28	TRBJ2-1	-	TGTGCCAGCAACCGGGGCGGGGCCCTCACAGGAAATGAGCAGTTCTTC	CASNRGGALTGNEQFF
-	TRBV5-1	TRBJ1-1	-	TGCGCCAGCAGCTTGGGAGGGAGCACTGAAGCTTTCTTT	CASSLGGSTEAFF
-	TRBV10-1	TRBJ2-5	-	TGCGCCAGCAGTTTCTCAGGGGAAGAGACCCAGTACTTC	CASSFSGEETQYF
-	TRBV7-7	TRBJ2-3	-	TGTGCTAGCAGCCGAGACGGGGGCACAGATACGCAGTATTTT	CASSRDGGTDTQYF
-	TRBV7-3	TRBJ1-1	-	TGTGCCAGCAGCCAAGGGGGACGGAACACTGAAGCTTTCTTT	CASSQGGRNTEAFF
-	TRBV6-6	TRBJ2-2	-	TGTGCCAGCAGTTACTCGGAGGGGAACGGGGAGCTGTTTTTT	CASSYSEGNGELFF
-	TRBV19	TRBJ1-2	TRBD1	TGTGCCAGTAGTTCAAGGGGACAGTCTGGCTACACCTTC	CASSSRGQSGYTF
-	TRBV7-2	TRBJ1-2	TRBD1	TGTGCCAGCAGCTTAGAGTTAACAGGGGGCAGTGGCTACACCTTC	CASSLELTGGSGYTF
-	TRBV30	TRBJ1-1	-	TGTGCCTGGACAGGGTCCCTTAACACTGAAGCTTTCTTT	CAWTGSLNTEAFF
few	TRBV6-5	TRBJ1-5	-	TGTGCCAGCAGTTACTCCCAGGGGTACGGTCAGCCCCAGCATTTT	CASSYSQGYGQPQHF
-	TRBV2	TRBJ1-4	TRBD1	TGTGCCAGCAAAGGACAGGGGCTATCTAATGAAAAACTGTTTTTT	CASKGQGLSNEKLFF
-	TRBV27	TRBJ2-1	-	TGTGCCAGCAGGTTGTGGGGGGGCGTTGAGTCCAATGAGCAGTTCTTC	CASRLWGGVESNEQFF